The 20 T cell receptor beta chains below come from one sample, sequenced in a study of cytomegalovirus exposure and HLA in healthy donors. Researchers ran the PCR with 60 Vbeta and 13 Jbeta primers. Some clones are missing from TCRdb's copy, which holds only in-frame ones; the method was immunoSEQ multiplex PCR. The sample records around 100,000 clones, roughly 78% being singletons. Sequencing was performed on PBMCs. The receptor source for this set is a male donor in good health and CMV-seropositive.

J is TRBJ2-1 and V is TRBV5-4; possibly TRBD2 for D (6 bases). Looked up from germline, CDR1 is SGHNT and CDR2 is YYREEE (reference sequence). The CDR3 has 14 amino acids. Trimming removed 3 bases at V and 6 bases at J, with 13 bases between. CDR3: CASSSLASGNEQFF. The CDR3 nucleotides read TGTGCCAGCAGCTCTCTAGCGTCGGGCAATGAGCAGTTCTTC.

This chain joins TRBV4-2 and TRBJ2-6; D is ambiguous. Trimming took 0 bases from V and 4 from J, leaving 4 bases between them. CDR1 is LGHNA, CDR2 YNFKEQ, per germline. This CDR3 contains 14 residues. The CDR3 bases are TGTGCCAGCAGCCAAGATCGGGGGGCCAACGTCCTGACTTTC. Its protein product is CASSQDRGANVLTF.

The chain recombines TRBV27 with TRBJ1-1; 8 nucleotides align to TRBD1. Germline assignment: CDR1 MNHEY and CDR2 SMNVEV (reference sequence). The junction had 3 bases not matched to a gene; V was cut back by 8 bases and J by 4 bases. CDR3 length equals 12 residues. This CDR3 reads CASRGTGTEAFF. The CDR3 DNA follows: TGTGCCAGCCGTGGGACAGGCACTGAAGCTTTCTTT.

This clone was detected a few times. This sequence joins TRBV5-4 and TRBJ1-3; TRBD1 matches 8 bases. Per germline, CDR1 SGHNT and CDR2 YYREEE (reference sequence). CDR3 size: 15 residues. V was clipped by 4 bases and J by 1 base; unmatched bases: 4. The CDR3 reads CASSLQGGSGNTIYF. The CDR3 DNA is TGTGCCAGCAGCCTACAGGGGGGTTCTGGAAACACCATATATTTT. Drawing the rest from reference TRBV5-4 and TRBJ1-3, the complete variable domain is ETGVTQSPTHLIKTRGQQVTLRCSSQSGHNTVSWYQQALGQGPQFIFQYYREEENGRGNFPPRFSGLQFPNYSSELNVNALELDDSALYLCASSLQGGSGNTIYFGEGSWLTVV.

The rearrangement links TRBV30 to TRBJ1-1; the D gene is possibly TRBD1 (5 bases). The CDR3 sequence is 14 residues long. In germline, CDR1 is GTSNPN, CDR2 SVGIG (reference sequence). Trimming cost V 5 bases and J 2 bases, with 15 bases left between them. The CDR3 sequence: CAWGAGGGNTEAFF. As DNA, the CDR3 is TGTGCCTGGGGCGCGGGGGGTGGTAACACTGAAGCTTTCTTT.

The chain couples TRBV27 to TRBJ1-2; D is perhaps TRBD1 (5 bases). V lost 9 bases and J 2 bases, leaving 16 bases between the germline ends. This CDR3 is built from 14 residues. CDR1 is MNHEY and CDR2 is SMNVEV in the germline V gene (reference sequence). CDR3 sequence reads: CASRTHGGNYGYTF. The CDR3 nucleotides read TGTGCCAGTCGTACCCACGGGGGGAACTATGGCTACACCTTC.

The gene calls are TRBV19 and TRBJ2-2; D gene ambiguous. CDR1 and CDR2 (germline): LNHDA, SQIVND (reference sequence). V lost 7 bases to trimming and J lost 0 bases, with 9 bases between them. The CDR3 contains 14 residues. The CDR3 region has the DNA TGTGCCAGTAAGTCTAATACGAACACCGGGGAGCTGTTTTTT. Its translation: CASKSNTNTGELFF.

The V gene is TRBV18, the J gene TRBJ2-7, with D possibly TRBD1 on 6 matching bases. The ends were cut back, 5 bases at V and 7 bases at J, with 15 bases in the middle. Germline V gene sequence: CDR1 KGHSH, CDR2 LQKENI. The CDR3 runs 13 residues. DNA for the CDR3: TGTGCCAGCTCAGCCCGGGACACAGGGGAGCAGTACTTC. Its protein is CASSARDTGEQYF.

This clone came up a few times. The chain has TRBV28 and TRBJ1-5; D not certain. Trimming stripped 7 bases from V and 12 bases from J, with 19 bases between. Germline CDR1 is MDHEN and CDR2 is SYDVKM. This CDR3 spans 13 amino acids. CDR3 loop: CASTFLDMVGQHF. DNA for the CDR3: TGTGCCAGCACCTTTCTTGACATGGTCGGCCAGCATTTT. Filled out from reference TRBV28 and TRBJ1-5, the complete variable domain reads DVKVTQSSRYLVKRTGEKVFLECVQDMDHENMFWYRQDPGLGLRLIYFSYDVKMKEKGDIPEGYSVSREKKERFSLILESASTNQTSMYLCASTFLDMVGQHFGDGTRLSIL.

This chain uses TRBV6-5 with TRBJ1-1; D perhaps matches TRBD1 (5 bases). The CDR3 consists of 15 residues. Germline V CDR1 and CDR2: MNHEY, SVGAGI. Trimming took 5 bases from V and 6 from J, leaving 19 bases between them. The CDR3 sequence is CASSPPGGTISEAFF. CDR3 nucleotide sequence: TGTGCCAGCAGTCCACCGGGGGGGACCATATCTGAAGCTTTCTTT.

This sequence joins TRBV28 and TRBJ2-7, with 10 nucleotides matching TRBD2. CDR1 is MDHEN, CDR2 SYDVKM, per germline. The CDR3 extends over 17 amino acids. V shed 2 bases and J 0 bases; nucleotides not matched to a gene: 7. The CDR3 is CASSLTSGALSSYEQYF. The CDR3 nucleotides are TGTGCCAGCAGTTTAACTAGCGGGGCCCTAAGCTCCTACGAGCAGTACTTC.

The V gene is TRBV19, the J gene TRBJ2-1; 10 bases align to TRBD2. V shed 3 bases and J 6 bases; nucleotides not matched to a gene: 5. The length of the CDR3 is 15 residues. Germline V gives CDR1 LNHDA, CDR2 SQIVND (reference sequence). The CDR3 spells CASSILASGSNEQFF. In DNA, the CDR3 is TGTGCCAGTAGTATTTTGGCTAGCGGGAGCAATGAGCAGTTCTTC. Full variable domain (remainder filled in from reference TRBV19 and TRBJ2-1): DGGITQSPKYLFRKEGQNVTLSCEQNLNHDAMYWYRQDPGQGLRLIYYSQIVNDFQKGDIAEGYSVSREKKESFPLTVTSAQKNPTAFYLCASSILASGSNEQFFGPGTRLTVL.

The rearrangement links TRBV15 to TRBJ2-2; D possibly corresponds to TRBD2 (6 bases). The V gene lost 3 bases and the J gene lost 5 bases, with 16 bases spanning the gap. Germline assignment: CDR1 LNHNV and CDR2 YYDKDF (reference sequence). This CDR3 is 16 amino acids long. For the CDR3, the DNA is TGTGCCACCAGCAGTAGTCACGGGAGCGTGACCGGGGAGCTGTTTTTT. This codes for CATSSSHGSVTGELFF.

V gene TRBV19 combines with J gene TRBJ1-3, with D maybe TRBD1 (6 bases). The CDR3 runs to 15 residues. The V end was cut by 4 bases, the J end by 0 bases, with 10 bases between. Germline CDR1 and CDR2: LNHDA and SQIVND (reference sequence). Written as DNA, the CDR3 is TGTGCCAGTAGTACCGACAGGAGCTCTGGAAACACCATATATTTT. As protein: CASSTDRSSGNTIYF.

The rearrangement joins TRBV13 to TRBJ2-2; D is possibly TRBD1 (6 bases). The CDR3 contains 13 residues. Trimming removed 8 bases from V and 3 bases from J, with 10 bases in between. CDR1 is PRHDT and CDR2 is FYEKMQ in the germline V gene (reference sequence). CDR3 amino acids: CASWDTYTGELFF. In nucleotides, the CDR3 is TGTGCCAGCTGGGACACGTACACCGGGGAGCTGTTTTTT. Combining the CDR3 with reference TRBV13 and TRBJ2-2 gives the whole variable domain AAGVIQSPRHLIKEKRETATLKCYPIPRHDTVYWYQQGPGQDPQFLISFYEKMQSDKGSIPDRFSAQQFSDYHSELNMSSLELGDSALYFCASWDTYTGELFFGEGSRLTVL.

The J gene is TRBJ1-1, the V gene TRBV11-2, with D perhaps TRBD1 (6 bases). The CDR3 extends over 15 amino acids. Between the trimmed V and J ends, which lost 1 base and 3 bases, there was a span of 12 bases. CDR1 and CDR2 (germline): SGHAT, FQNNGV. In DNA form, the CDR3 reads TGTGCCAGCAGCTTAGGGGAAGGGGGAGACACTGAAGCTTTCTTT. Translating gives CASSLGEGGDTEAFF.

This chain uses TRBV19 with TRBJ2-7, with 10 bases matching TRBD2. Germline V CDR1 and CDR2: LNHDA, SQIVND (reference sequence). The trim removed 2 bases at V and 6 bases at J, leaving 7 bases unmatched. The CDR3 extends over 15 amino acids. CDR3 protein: CASSILAGVQGEQYF. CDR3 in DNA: TGTGCCAGTAGTATACTAGCGGGGGTACAGGGCGAGCAGTACTTC.

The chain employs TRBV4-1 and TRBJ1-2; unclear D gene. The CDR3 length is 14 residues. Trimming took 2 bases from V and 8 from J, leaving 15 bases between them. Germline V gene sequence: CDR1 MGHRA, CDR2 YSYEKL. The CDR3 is CASSQNIGLPGYTF. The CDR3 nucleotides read TGCGCCAGCAGCCAAAATATCGGACTTCCAGGCTACACCTTC.

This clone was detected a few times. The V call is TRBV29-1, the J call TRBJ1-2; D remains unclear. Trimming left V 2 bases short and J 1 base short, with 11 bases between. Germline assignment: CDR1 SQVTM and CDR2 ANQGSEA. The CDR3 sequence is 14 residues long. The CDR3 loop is CSVETNAFNYGYTF. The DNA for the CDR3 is TGCAGCGTTGAAACTAACGCGTTTAACTATGGCTACACCTTC.

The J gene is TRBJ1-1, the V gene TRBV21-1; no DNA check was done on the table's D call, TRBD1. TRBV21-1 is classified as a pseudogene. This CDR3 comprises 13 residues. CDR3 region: CARRDRQPTEAFF. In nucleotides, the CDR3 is TGTGCCAGAAGGGACAGACAACCCACTGAAGCTTTCTTT.